This TCR beta chain comes out of a study of T cells after yellow fever vaccination. Trimming took 3 bases from V and 3 from J, leaving 14 bases between them. CDR1 is LGHNA, CDR2 YSLEER, per germline. The CDR3 covers 15 residues. TCRdb itself ran the 5' RACE reads through MiXCR, one entry per CDR3 protein. The sample gives about 45,000 distinct CDR3 sequences, about 7% of which show up once; about 15% is in the top ten. This clonotype was observed many times. The V and J genes are TRBV4-3 and TRBJ2-5; TRBD1 or TRBD2 may be the D gene (5 bases each). The starting material was CD8+ T cells not binding an NS4B(214-222) dextramer, sorted from PBMCs, obtained 45 days after the yellow fever booster vaccination. This clonotype originated in a young man who received the YFV17D yellow fever vaccine. The CDR3 DNA reads as TGCGCCAGCAGCCAGACCCCGGGGACGGAAGAGACCCAGTACTTC. Translation: CASSQTPGTEETQYF.